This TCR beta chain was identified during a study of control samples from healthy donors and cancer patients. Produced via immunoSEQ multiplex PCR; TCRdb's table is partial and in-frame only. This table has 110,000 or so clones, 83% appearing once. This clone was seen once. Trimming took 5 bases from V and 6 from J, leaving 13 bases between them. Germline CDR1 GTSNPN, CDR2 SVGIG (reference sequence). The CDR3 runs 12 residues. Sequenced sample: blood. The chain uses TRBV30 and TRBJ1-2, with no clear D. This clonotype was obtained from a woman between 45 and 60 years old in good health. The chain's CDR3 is CAWLPSFDGYTF. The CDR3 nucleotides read TGTGCCTGGCTGCCATCGTTTGATGGCTACACCTTC. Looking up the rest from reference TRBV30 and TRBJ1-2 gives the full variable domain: SQTIHQWPATLVQPVGSPLSLECTVEGTSNPNLYWYRQAAGRGLQLLFYSVGIGQISSEVPQNLSASRPQDRQFILSSKKLLLSDSGFYLCAWLPSFDGYTFGSGTRLTVV.